This T cell receptor (beta chain) was retrieved from a study of radiotherapy plus CTLA-4 blockade in lung cancer (dated by TCRdb to about 2018). For the wider study: Among enrolled patients, 15% to 20% had an objective response and about 30% reached disease control. Paper-wide results and their limitations: After treatment with radiotherapy and ipilimumab, TCR clones that originated in tumors expanded in peripheral blood. The strongest predictors of response, as reported, were early dynamic changes in blood T cell clones along with a rise in serum interferon-beta after radiation.

The library was generated by the immunoSEQ multiplex PCR assay. The immuneACCESS repertoire file appears here via TCRdb, limited to in-frame rearrangements. These files lack a portion of the clones; in checked studies, under half of the deficit traces to unresolved V genes, and the cause of the others is not known. Present in this sample are over 60,000 clones, more than 75% of which were seen just once. The top ten clonotypes cover just over 0.85% of the sample. In this study, focal radiation therapy paired with CTLA-4 blockade (ipilimumab) was tested in patients who had chemo-refractory metastatic non-small-cell lung cancer. The germline V gene sets CDR1 to MNHEY and CDR2 to SVGAGI. Taken from cysteine to phenylalanine, the CDR3 has 11 residues. The retained sequence is limited to the CDR3, 33 bases, with the frame set at the first base. The V end loses 6 bases and the J end loses 9 bases, and a stretch of 9 bases separates them.

As concerns this clone: It has no known antigen specificity. No qualities accompany the bases; no much larger clone lies one base away.

This receptor was obtained from a human donor with non-small cell lung cancer who had stable disease on radiotherapy plus ipilimumab. The sequence joins TRBV6-5 to TRBJ2-4, and TRBD2 may be the D gene, going by 5 matching bases. Sequenced material: peripheral blood, taken from a patient treated with radiotherapy plus ipilimumab. The DNA is TGTGCCAGCAGCCTCGGAGGCATTCAGTACTTC. Its translation reads: CASSLGGIQYF.